This T cell receptor beta chain was sequenced during a study of T cells expressing NK-cell markers. Study results and limitations: Several of the donors also had these clonotypes leading their CD3+CD56-NKG2C+ fraction. Six donors had dominant NKG2C+ clonotypes that comprised about 1.0-7.0% of their CD8+ T cells.

The cDNA for TCR beta came from 5'RACE template switching with UMIs. No DNA is given; TCRdb re-called the 5' RACE reads and lists each CDR3 protein once. The repertoire table contains about 190,000 distinct CDR3 sequences. This CDR3 has 14 amino acids. CDR1 and CDR2 from the germline V gene are LNHNV and YYDKDF (reference sequence). A word on this clonotype: Antigen specificity is unknown.

The chain uses TRBV15 and TRBJ2-3; the D call of TRBD1 rests on TCRdb alone, since no DNA is present to check it. The sequenced sample was blood T cells: a sorted CD56 or NKG2C T cell subset, CD4+ or CD8+ T cells, or bulk PBMC T cells (not recorded which). The sequence came from a man aged 18-69 years in good health. This CDR3 is CATSRRKGGDTQYF.